One and the same sample provided the 5 T cell receptor beta chains below, sequenced in a study of OX40 agonist ivuxolimab in advanced cancers. Repertoires were generated with immunoSEQ multiplex PCR, while TCRdb's copy carries only in-frame clones and drops some. The profile shows some 70,000 clones, around 84% of them singletons. The sample in question was CD4+ or CD8+ T cells sorted from blood, obtained in a trial of the OX40 agonist ivuxolimab. All receptors come from an adult with an advanced solid tumor such as melanoma, head and neck, liver or kidney cancer.

This chain connects TRBV30 to TRBJ2-1, with 7 positions matching TRBD2. The ends lost 4 bases at V and 6 bases at J; junction bases unmatched: 6. From germline, CDR1 is GTSNPN and CDR2 SVGIG (reference sequence). This CDR3 has 13 residues. In DNA, the CDR3 is TGTGCCTGGACTCCGACTAGCCCCAATGAGCAGTTCTTC. This codes for CAWTPTSPNEQFF.

The chain is built from TRBV7-8 and TRBJ2-3; the D call may be TRBD1 or TRBD2 (6 bases each). The CDR3 extends over 20 amino acids. V gave up 4 bases and J gave up 0 bases, with 26 bases separating them. Per germline, CDR1 SGHVS and CDR2 FQNEAQ. DNA for the CDR3: TGTGCCAGCAGCTGGAGAGGGCGTATAGGAACAGGGACTAGCACAGATACGCAGTATTTT. It yields the protein CASSWRGRIGTGTSTDTQYF.

This chain uses TRBV9 with TRBJ1-6, with D hard to call. The length of the CDR3 is 15 residues. CDR1 is SGDLS and CDR2 is YYNGEE in the germline V gene. V was shortened by 0 bases and J by 8 bases, with 12 bases between the two germline ends. The CDR3 reads CASSVDLASDSPLHF. CDR3 bases: TGTGCCAGCAGCGTAGATCTCGCTTCGGATTCACCCCTCCACTTT.

This rearrangement joins TRBV9 to TRBJ2-5; D gene unclear. The CDR3 is made up of 13 amino acids. Per germline, CDR1 SGDLS and CDR2 YYNGEE. V lost 2 bases and J 2 bases, leaving 7 bases between the germline ends. The CDR3 nucleotides are TGTGCCAGCAGCGTGGCACAACAAGAGACCCAGTACTTC. Translated: CASSVAQQETQYF.

A few counts support this clone. V and J are TRBV4-1 and TRBJ2-3; 14 nucleotides agree with TRBD2. This CDR3 has 17 amino acids. V shed 1 base, J shed 3 bases, and the junction held 3 bases outside the gene matches. Germline V gene lookup returns CDR1 MGHRA and CDR2 YSYEKL. The CDR3 sequence is CASSQARTSGGTDTQYF. The CDR3 DNA sequence: TGCGCCAGCAGCCAAGCCCGGACTAGCGGGGGGACAGATACGCAGTATTTT.